One and the same sample provided the 19 T cell receptor beta chains below, sequenced in a study of blood T cell repertoires in COVID-19. The method was immunoSEQ multiplex PCR; TCRdb's version includes in-frame clones alone and lacks a portion of them. Of tens of thousands of clones in the sample, roughly nine tenths are singletons; the top ten hold around 2.5%. The sample consisted of peripheral blood. The receptor set was obtained from a man aged 45-65 years with active COVID-19.

This sequence joins TRBV6-2 or TRBV6-3 and TRBJ2-7; 11 bases are shared with TRBD2. CDR3 length: 16 residues. Germline V CDR1 and CDR2: MNHEY, SVGEGT. The junction had 9 bases not matched to a gene; V was cut back by 5 bases and J by 3 bases. CDR3 in amino acids: CASSITGTSGHYEQYF. The CDR3 region has the DNA TGTGCCAGCAGTATAACCGGGACTAGCGGCCACTACGAGCAGTACTTC.

The V call is TRBV30, the J call TRBJ1-1; no firm D call. The CDR3 has 10 residues. Germline V gene sequence: CDR1 GTSNPN, CDR2 SVGIG (reference sequence). The CDR3 bases are TGTGCGGAGTTGAACACTGAAGCTTTCTTT. Translated, it gives CAELNTEAFF.

The chain is built from TRBV3-1 (or the pseudogene TRBV3-2) and TRBJ2-4, with D perhaps matching TRBD2 (6 bases). Trimming stripped 0 bases from V and 3 bases from J, with 6 bases between. CDR3 length: 14 amino acids. Germline CDR1 and CDR2: LGHDT and YNNKEL (reference sequence). The CDR3 DNA is TGTGCCAGCAGCCAAGACGGGGGCAAAAACATTCAGTACTTC. Translated: CASSQDGGKNIQYF.

V usage is TRBV2 and J usage is TRBJ2-7; the D gene is possibly TRBD1 (6 bases). V was clipped by 7 bases and J by 3 bases, with 16 bases between them. The CDR3 has 14 amino acids. The germline CDR1 and CDR2 sequences are SNHLY and FYNNEI. Written as DNA, the CDR3 is TGTGCCAGCATTTCACAGGGTTTGGGCTACGAGCAGTACTTC. This gives the protein CASISQGLGYEQYF.

This clone was seen only once. V gene TRBV28 combines with J gene TRBJ2-1; 7 bases match TRBD1. The V and J ends lost 6 bases and 5 bases, in that order; junction bases with no gene match: 7. CDR1 and CDR2 from the germline V gene are MDHEN and SYDVKM. The CDR3 has 14 residues. The CDR3 here is CASRSRGTDNEQFF. The CDR3 DNA reads TGTGCCAGCAGATCCCGAGGGACAGACAATGAGCAGTTCTTC.

The chain carries TRBV11-2 and TRBJ2-1; no firm D call. Germline V gene data show CDR1 as SGHAT and CDR2 as FQNNGV. Trimming took off 2 bases at V and 7 bases at J, with 6 bases between the two ends. The CDR3 covers 12 residues. CDR3 coding DNA: TGTGCCAGCAGCTTAATGCGGAATGAGCAGTTCTTC. This encodes CASSLMRNEQFF.

CDR3 sequence: CASSRLSGLADYNEQFF. The CDR3 DNA reads TGTGCCAGCAGCCGGCTCTCAGGACTAGCGGATTACAATGAGCAGTTCTTC. The chain carries TRBV3-1 (or the pseudogene TRBV3-2) and TRBJ2-1; 10 bases match TRBD2. The CDR3 loop spans 17 amino acids. In germline, CDR1 is LGHDT, CDR2 YNNKEL (reference sequence). Trimming removed 4 bases from V and 4 bases from J; junction bases left unmatched: 10.

This clone showed up just once. This chain connects TRBV5-4 to TRBJ2-3; no firm D call. The ends were cut back, 3 bases at V and 0 bases at J, with 8 bases in the middle. The germline gives CDR1 SGHNT, CDR2 YYREEE (reference sequence). The CDR3 sequence is 14 residues long. The CDR3 DNA reads TGTGCCAGCAGCTACTCCTCTAGCACAGATACGCAGTATTTT. It translates to CASSYSSSTDTQYF.

The table lists this clone with a few counts. The chain employs TRBV28 and TRBJ1-1; a possible D gene is TRBD1 (5 bases). Germline CDR1 and CDR2: MDHEN and SYDVKM. Trimming shortened V by 7 bases and J by 7 bases, and 16 bases separated the two germline ends. This CDR3 is 13 amino acids long. Written as DNA, the CDR3 is TGTGCCAGCACCGTACTGGGCGACAGTGAAGCTTTCTTT. Its protein is CASTVLGDSEAFF.

The V call is TRBV11-2, the J call TRBJ2-1; D is perhaps TRBD2 (7 bases). V lost 1 base to trimming and J lost 2 bases, with 12 bases between them. The CDR3 is 16 amino acids. Germline V gene lookup returns CDR1 SGHAT and CDR2 FQNNGV. The chain's CDR3 is CASSLGGGLAYNEQFF. CDR3 nucleotides: TGTGCCAGCAGCTTAGGCGGGGGCCTAGCCTACAATGAGCAGTTCTTC.

This chain uses TRBV5-1 with TRBJ2-1; tentative D call: TRBD2 (6 bases). Germline V lookup: CDR1 SGHRS, CDR2 YFSETQ. Trimming left V 0 bases short and J 2 bases short, with 9 bases between. The CDR3 is 15 residues long. As DNA, the CDR3 is TGCGCCAGCAGCTTGGTAGCGGACCCCTACAATGAGCAGTTCTTC. This translates into CASSLVADPYNEQFF. Full variable domain (missing parts from reference TRBV5-1 and TRBJ2-1): KAGVTQTPRYLIKTRGQQVTLSCSPISGHRSVSWYQQTPGQGLQFLFEYFSETQRNKGNFPGRFSGRQFSNSRSEMNVSTLELGDSALYLCASSLVADPYNEQFFGPGTRLTVL.

The chain carries TRBV19 and TRBJ2-5; 8 positions match TRBD1. Germline CDR1 reads LNHDA; CDR2 reads SQIVND (reference sequence). This CDR3 has 13 residues. V gave up 4 bases and J gave up 2 bases; unmatched junction bases: 0. The CDR3 loop reads CASSRDRQETQYF. The DNA of the CDR3 is TGTGCCAGTAGTAGGGACAGGCAAGAGACCCAGTACTTC.

The V and J genes are TRBV7-8 and TRBJ1-1, with 9 bases identical to TRBD1. Germline V gene lookup returns CDR1 SGHVS and CDR2 FQNEAQ. The V and J ends lost 4 bases and 3 bases, in that order; junction bases with no gene match: 6. The CDR3 spans 15 residues. The CDR3 nucleotides are TGTGCCAGCAGCTCATCCGGGACAGGGCACACTGAAGCTTTCTTT. Translating gives CASSSSGTGHTEAFF. The whole variable domain, filled in from reference TRBV7-8 and TRBJ1-1, reads GAGVSQSPRYKVAKRGQDVALRCDPISGHVSLFWYQQALGQGPEFLTYFQNEAQLDKSGLPSDRFFAERPEGSVSTLKIQRTQQEDSAVYLCASSSSGTGHTEAFFGQGTRLTVV.

The chain links TRBV5-6 to TRBJ1-4; weak D call: TRBD1 (6 bases). The germline V gene has CDR1 SGHDT and CDR2 YYEEEE. This CDR3 region has 15 residues. The V and J ends lost 4 bases and 1 base respectively, with 11 bases between them. CDR3 bases: TGTGCCAGCAGCCCGAGGACAGTAACTAATGAAAAACTGTTTTTT. This gives the protein CASSPRTVTNEKLFF.

The chain has TRBV6-5 and TRBJ1-1, with 10 bases that match TRBD1. With V trimmed by 2 bases and J by 4 bases, 4 bases remained unmatched. The CDR3 length is 15 residues. The germline CDR1 and CDR2 sequences are MNHEY and SVGAGI. The CDR3 nucleotides are TGTGCCAGCAGTTACCCCGGGACAGGGGTCACTGAAGCTTTCTTT. Its translation: CASSYPGTGVTEAFF.

The chain employs TRBV21-1 and TRBJ2-2; TRBD2 is taken as the D call from the table, unchecked against the DNA. TRBV21-1 is classified as a pseudogene. This CDR3 spans 19 amino acids. CDR3 amino acids: CASSYPGLAGQRREGELFF. The CDR3 DNA reads TGTGCCAGCAGCTATCCGGGACTAGCTGGACAGAGAAGGGAGGGGGAGCTGTTTTTT.

This chain joins TRBV5-6 and TRBJ1-6; perhaps TRBD1 as D (6 bases). Trimming stripped 0 bases from V and 9 bases from J, with 10 bases between. Germline lookup yields CDR1 SGHDT and CDR2 YYEEEE. This CDR3 is built from 14 residues. The CDR3 DNA follows: TGTGCCAGCAGCTTGGACAGGGCCACTTCACCCCTCCACTTT. Its protein is CASSLDRATSPLHF.

The gene calls are TRBV19 and TRBJ2-3, with 9 bases fitting TRBD1. Germline V CDR1 and CDR2: LNHDA, SQIVND (reference sequence). Unmatched junction bases numbered 7, after V lost 6 bases and J lost 6 bases. CDR3 length: 14 residues. CDR3 sequence (DNA): TGTGCCAGTAGATCGACAGGGGGGAGGGATACGCAGTATTTT. Translating it yields CASRSTGGRDTQYF.

The V and J genes are TRBV10-2 and TRBJ2-3; D is unclear. The CDR3 is made up of 14 amino acids. Per the germline V gene, CDR1 is WSHSY and CDR2 is SAAADI. V lost 0 bases and J lost 2, with 6 bases in between. For the CDR3, the DNA is TGCGCCAGCAGTGAGTCTAGTGCCACAGATACGCAGTATTTT. Translated: CASSESSATDTQYF.